Presented here are 9 T cell receptor beta chains from one specimen sequenced in a study of identical twins. TCRdb re-derived calls from the 5' RACE reads in MiXCR, one entry per CDR3 protein. The sample consists of about 890,000 distinct CDR3 sequences, about 12% of them appearing once. These data were likewise used in another study, on yellow fever vaccine responses in identical twins.

Sequencing was performed on PBMCs. These receptors all stem from a woman younger than 35 in good health.

This clonotype was observed many times. This chain connects TRBV12-3 or TRBV12-4 to TRBJ2-1; weak D call: TRBD1 (5 bases). The CDR3 covers 13 residues. The V gene lost 5 bases and the J gene lost 5 bases, with 10 bases spanning the gap. The CDR3 spells CASSPDSNNEQFF. As DNA, the CDR3 is TGTGCCAGCAGTCCTGACAGCAACAATGAGCAGTTCTTC.

J is TRBJ2-1 and V is TRBV6-1; TRBD2 aligns across 10 bases. V lost 6 bases, J lost 3 bases, and 5 bases stayed unmatched. The germline CDR1 and CDR2 sequences are MNHNS and SASEGT. This CDR3 has 15 residues. CDR3 sequence: CASRITSGDYNEQFF. The CDR3 DNA is TGTGCCAGCAGGATCACTAGCGGGGACTACAATGAGCAGTTCTTC.

V gene TRBV7-8 combines with J gene TRBJ1-1, with TRBD1 as a possible D gene (5 bases). Trimming removed 1 base at V and 0 bases at J, with 18 bases between. The CDR3 loop spans 18 amino acids. Per germline, CDR1 SGHVS and CDR2 FQNEAQ. The CDR3 sequence: CASSLGTRKGIMNTEAFF. The CDR3 DNA follows: TGTGCCAGCAGCTTAGGCACCAGGAAGGGGATCATGAACACTGAAGCTTTCTTT.

There are many counts of this clonotype. The chain recombines TRBV3-1 with TRBJ1-1; D is unclear. The V end was cut by 2 bases, the J end by 0 bases, with 4 bases between. This CDR3 has 13 amino acids. Germline assignment: CDR1 LGHDT and CDR2 YNNKEL (reference sequence). For the CDR3, the DNA is TGTGCCAGCAGCCAACGGGTGAACACTGAAGCTTTCTTT. Translating gives CASSQRVNTEAFF.

This clonotype occurred a few times. The gene calls are TRBV7-9 and TRBJ1-1; D unclear. Trimming cost V 5 bases and J 7 bases, with 14 bases left between them. Germline V CDR1 and CDR2: SEHNR, FQNEAQ (reference sequence). The CDR3 consists of 13 residues. The CDR3 sequence is CASSRATSNEAFF. The CDR3 DNA follows: TGTGCCAGCAGCCGGGCTACAAGTAATGAAGCTTTCTTT.

The chain links TRBV19 to TRBJ2-7; TRBD2 matches 7 bases. J was trimmed by 2 bases and V by 3 bases; bases with no gene match: 7. Looked up from germline, CDR1 is LNHDA and CDR2 is SQIVND (reference sequence). The CDR3 is 15 residues long. The CDR3 region is CASSIGASGPYEQYF. CDR3 DNA sequence: TGTGCCAGTAGTATTGGGGCTAGCGGTCCCTACGAGCAGTACTTC. Full variable domain (remainder filled in from reference TRBV19 and TRBJ2-7): DGGITQSPKYLFRKEGQNVTLSCEQNLNHDAMYWYRQDPGQGLRLIYYSQIVNDFQKGDIAEGYSVSREKKESFPLTVTSAQKNPTAFYLCASSIGASGPYEQYFGPGTRLTVT.

This clonotype was picked up many times. The CDR3 loop reads CASSPARGDRGTKNIQYF. In DNA, the CDR3 is TGCGCCAGCAGCCCGGCCCGAGGCGACAGGGGAACCAAAAACATTCAGTACTTC. This rearrangement joins TRBV5-1 to TRBJ2-4; 8 positions agree with TRBD1. Per the germline V gene, CDR1 is SGHRS and CDR2 is YFSETQ. The CDR3 spans 18 residues. V was clipped by 4 bases and J by 2 bases; unmatched bases: 14.

The chain combines TRBV20-1 with TRBJ2-1, with D perhaps TRBD1 or TRBD2 (6 bases each). The CDR3 consists of 14 residues. Germline V CDR1 and CDR2: DFQATT, SNEGSKA (reference sequence). Trimming took 3 bases from V and 4 from J, leaving 13 bases between them. Here the CDR3 DNA reads TGCAGTGCTAGTCCCGGGGGCGGGTACAATGAGCAGTTCTTC. The encoded protein is CSASPGGGYNEQFF.

The CDR3: CASSVLSSGSMNEQFF. CDR3 DNA: TGTGCCAGCAGCGTACTATCTAGCGGGAGCATGAATGAGCAGTTCTTC. The J gene is TRBJ2-1, the V gene TRBV9; TRBD2 matches at 10 bases. Germline CDR1 SGDLS, CDR2 YYNGEE. The CDR3 consists of 16 residues. V dropped 1 base and J dropped 7; count of bases not matched to a gene: 8.